A few counts support the clone carrying this TCR beta chain. The sample belongs to a study of blood T cell repertoires in COVID-19. For the study at large: Nucleic acid was either cDNA or gDNA, and it came from T cells, B-cell-depleted T cells, or PBMCs.

Methods used by the authors: Nucleated cell number was recorded as an estimate derived from reference gene primer amplification. Clones were read by immunoSEQ multiplex PCR, and TCRdb kept only the in-frame ones, dropping some. Clonal size and the V and J genes are those of that table, whereas D and trimming came from the DNA. The data hold 200,000 or so clones, with 80% to 90% observed a single time. The CDR3 loop spans 17 amino acids. Trimming cost V 6 bases and J 1 base, with 16 bases left between them. From germline, CDR1 is SGHAT and CDR2 FQNNGV. The chain carries TRBV11-2 and TRBJ2-6; possibly TRBD1 for D (5 bases). The receptor comes from a woman aged 30 to 39 who had been exposed to COVID-19. Sequencing used PBMCs or T cells enriched from blood (not recorded which). CDR3 sequence (DNA): TGTGCCAGCAGGACTCCGGGCCGACAGTCTGGGGCCAACGTCCTGACTTTC. Protein product: CASRTPGRQSGANVLTF. Variable domain in full (rest from reference TRBV11-2 and TRBJ2-6): EAGVAQSPRYKIIEKRQSVAFWCNPISGHATLYWYQQILGQGPKLLIQFQNNGVVDDSQLPKDRFSAERLKGVDSTLKIQPAKLEDSAVYLCASRTPGRQSGANVLTFGAGSRLTVL.